This T cell receptor (beta chain) comes out of a study of blood T cell repertoires in COVID-19. About the study: There were acute and convalescent COVID-19 samples, and they came from the United States, Italy and Spain. PBMCs, B-cell-depleted T cells, or T cells provided the cDNA or gDNA that made up the material.

Sequenced by immunoSEQ multiplex PCR; TCRdb stores in-frame clones only, minus some. The sample contains approximately 270,000 clones, nearly 90% of which appear only once. The CDR3 sequence is 15 residues long. The germline gives CDR1 KGHSH, CDR2 LQKENI. The ends lost 1 base at V and 5 bases at J; junction bases unmatched: 2. The sample holds a few counts of this clone. Other DNA sequences in this sample translate to the same CDR3. The material sequenced was peripheral blood. The receptor's source is a young man with active or convalescent COVID-19. This chain joins TRBV18 and TRBJ1-6, with 7 bases lining up with TRBD1. The CDR3: CASSPRGTDNSPLHF. CDR3 coding DNA: TGTGCCAGCTCACCACGGGGGACAGATAATTCACCCCTCCACTTT.